Detailed here is one TCR beta chain. Its matching antigen is unknown. Both 60 Vbeta primers and 13 Jbeta primers went into the PCR. In the original processing: An analysis performed later counted about 80 million unique TCR beta chains (roughly 11 million of them shared). Measured with immunoSEQ multiplex PCR; TCRdb has only the in-frame clones, and not every one. V and J calls and clone size come straight from that table; D and trimming were deduced from the DNA. Here the sample spans approximately 120,000 clones, 80% to 85% being singletons. This entry is derived from a study of cytomegalovirus exposure and HLA in healthy donors. General observations from the study: A list of roughly 160 TCR beta chains associated with cytomegalovirus was given.

Germline-derived CDR1 and CDR2 are SGHAT and FQNNGV. CDR3 length equals 14 residues. V was clipped by 2 bases and J by 10 bases; unmatched bases: 8. Sequenced input: PBMCs. V is TRBV11-2 and J is TRBJ1-1; 9 bases map to TRBD1. The TCR was taken from a woman aged 25-40 years in good health and CMV-seronegative. The CDR3: CASSLMDRGHGAFF. CDR3 coding DNA: TGTGCCAGCAGCTTAATGGACAGGGGCCACGGAGCTTTCTTT.